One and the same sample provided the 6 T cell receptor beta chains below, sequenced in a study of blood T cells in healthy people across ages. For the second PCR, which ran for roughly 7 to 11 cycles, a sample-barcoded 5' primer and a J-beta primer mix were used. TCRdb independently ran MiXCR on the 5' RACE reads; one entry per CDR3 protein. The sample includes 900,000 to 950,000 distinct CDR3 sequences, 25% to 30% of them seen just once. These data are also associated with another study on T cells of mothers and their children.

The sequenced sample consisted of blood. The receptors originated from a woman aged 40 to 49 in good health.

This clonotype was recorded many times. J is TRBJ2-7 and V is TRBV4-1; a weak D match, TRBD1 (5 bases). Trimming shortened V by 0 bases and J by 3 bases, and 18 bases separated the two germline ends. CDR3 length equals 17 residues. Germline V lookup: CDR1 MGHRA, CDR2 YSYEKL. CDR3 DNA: TGCGCCAGCAGCCAAGACCTAGGGCAGGGTATTAACTACGAGCAGTACTTC. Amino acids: CASSQDLGQGINYEQYF.

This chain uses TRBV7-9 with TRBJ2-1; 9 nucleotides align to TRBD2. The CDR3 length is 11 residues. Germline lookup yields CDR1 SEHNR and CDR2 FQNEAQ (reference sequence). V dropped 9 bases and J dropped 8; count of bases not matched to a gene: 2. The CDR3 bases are TGTGCCAGTGTAGCGGGGGATGAGCAGTTCTTC. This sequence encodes CASVAGDEQFF.

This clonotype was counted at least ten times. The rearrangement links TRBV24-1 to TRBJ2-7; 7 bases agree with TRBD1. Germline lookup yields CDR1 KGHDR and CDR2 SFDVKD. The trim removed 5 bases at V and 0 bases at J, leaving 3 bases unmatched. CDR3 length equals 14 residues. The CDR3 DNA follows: TGTGCCACCAGTGCTGGGACAGTCTCCTACGAGCAGTACTTC. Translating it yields CATSAGTVSYEQYF.

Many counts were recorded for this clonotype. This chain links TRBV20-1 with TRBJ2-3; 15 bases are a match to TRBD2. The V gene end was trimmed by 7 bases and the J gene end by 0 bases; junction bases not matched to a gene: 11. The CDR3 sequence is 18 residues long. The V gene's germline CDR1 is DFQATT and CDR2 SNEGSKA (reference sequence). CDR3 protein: CSGTGTSGGMKSTDTQYF. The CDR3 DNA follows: TGCAGTGGGACCGGGACTAGCGGGGGGATGAAAAGCACAGATACGCAGTATTTT.

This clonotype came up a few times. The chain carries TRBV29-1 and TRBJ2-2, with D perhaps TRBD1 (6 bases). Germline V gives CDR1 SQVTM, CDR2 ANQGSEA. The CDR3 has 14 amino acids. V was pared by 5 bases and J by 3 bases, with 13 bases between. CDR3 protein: CSVNAGVDTGELFF. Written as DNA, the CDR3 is TGCAGCGTTAACGCAGGGGTGGACACCGGGGAGCTGTTTTTT.

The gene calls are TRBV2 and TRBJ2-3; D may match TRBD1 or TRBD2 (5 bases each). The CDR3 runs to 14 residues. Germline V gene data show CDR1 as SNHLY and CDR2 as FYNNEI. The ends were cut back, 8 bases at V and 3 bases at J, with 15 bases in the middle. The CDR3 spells CASDGQGVTDTQYF. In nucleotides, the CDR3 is TGTGCCAGCGACGGGCAGGGAGTAACAGATACGCAGTATTTT.